A selection of T cell receptor beta chains follows, all from one sample in a study of blood T cell repertoires in COVID-19. Sequenced by immunoSEQ multiplex PCR; TCRdb stores in-frame clones only, minus some. The sample includes some 250,000 clones, 80% to 85% of them seen just once. The sequenced material came from peripheral blood. Receptors originate from a man in his fifties or sixties with active or convalescent COVID-19. Each CDR3 is given with its conserved first and last residue. Each record gives: V gene, J gene, CDR3 protein.

V gene: TRBV6-1
J gene: TRBJ2-7
CDR3 protein: CASSEVAGGIYEQYF

V gene: TRBV9
J gene: TRBJ2-3
CDR3 protein: CASSPHTGFGTDTQYF

V gene: TRBV3-1/TRBV3-2
J gene: TRBJ2-1
CDR3 protein: CASSREGRNNEQFF

V gene: TRBV29-1
J gene: TRBJ1-2
CDR3 protein: CSVLGDRGGYGYTF

V gene: TRBV19
J gene: TRBJ1-1
CDR3 protein: CASGFGGIRTEAFF

V gene: TRBV6-2/TRBV6-3
J gene: TRBJ2-3
CDR3 protein: CASSSEPLGIAGGSDTDTQYF

V gene: TRBV7-3
J gene: TRBJ1-1
CDR3 protein: CASSPESTGNTEAFF

V gene: TRBV2
J gene: TRBJ1-1
CDR3 protein: CASSLTRGNTEAFF

V gene: TRBV9
J gene: TRBJ1-1
CDR3 protein: CASSPRQGEYTEAFF

V gene: TRBV15
J gene: TRBJ1-2
CDR3 protein: CATRAGQGAGNYGYTF

V gene: TRBV3-1/TRBV3-2
J gene: TRBJ1-6
CDR3 protein: CASSQKGGVCGINSPLHF

V gene: TRBV11-3
J gene: TRBJ1-5
CDR3 protein: CASSSAWGGGQPQHF

V gene: TRBV29-1
J gene: TRBJ2-1
CDR3 protein: CSVGEGYEQFF

V gene: TRBV21-1
J gene: TRBJ2-7
CDR3 protein: CASSLLPMQRLHVGEQYF

V gene: TRBV19
J gene: TRBJ2-7
CDR3 protein: CASSAGQSPAGQYF

V gene: TRBV27
J gene: TRBJ1-1
CDR3 protein: CASSFGGTNTEAFF

V gene: TRBV6-1
J gene: TRBJ2-6
CDR3 protein: CASSEHGTGNLGGANVLTF

V gene: TRBV3-1/TRBV3-2
J gene: TRBJ2-7
CDR3 protein: CASSQRGTGGEQYF

V gene: TRBV7-9
J gene: TRBJ1-1
CDR3 protein: CASSPTGGVDDEAFF

V gene: TRBV7-9
J gene: TRBJ1-2
CDR3 protein: CASSTQGNYGYTF

V gene: TRBV28
J gene: TRBJ1-2
CDR3 protein: CASSYRGGNYGYTF

V gene: TRBV2
J gene: TRBJ2-3
CDR3 protein: CASRAYDTQYF

V gene: TRBV28
J gene: TRBJ2-2
CDR3 protein: CASWGPNTGELFF

V gene: TRBV28
J gene: TRBJ1-5
CDR3 protein: CASSSGQGNQPQHF

V gene: TRBV30
J gene: TRBJ1-1
CDR3 protein: CAWMGGRAEAFF

V gene: TRBV27
J gene: TRBJ1-1
CDR3 protein: CASSRGDWNEAFF

V gene: TRBV7-9
J gene: TRBJ2-4
CDR3 protein: CASSLGTGLAKNIQYF

V gene: TRBV28
J gene: TRBJ1-4
CDR3 protein: CASSLSGATNEKLFF

V gene: TRBV27
J gene: TRBJ2-2
CDR3 protein: CASSFYGTSNTGELFF

V gene: TRBV30
J gene: TRBJ2-2
CDR3 protein: CAWKGPQGTGELFF

V gene: TRBV7-2
J gene: TRBJ2-2
CDR3 protein: CASSFDVTSGGAYGELFF

V gene: TRBV6-5
J gene: TRBJ1-2
CDR3 protein: CASRRDRGYGYTF

V gene: TRBV5-4
J gene: TRBJ1-3
CDR3 protein: CASSSGTGLFSGNTIYF

V gene: TRBV30
J gene: TRBJ1-4
CDR3 protein: CAWSPLGSGNEKLFF

V gene: TRBV19
J gene: TRBJ2-4
CDR3 protein: CASSTAKNIQYF

V gene: TRBV14
J gene: TRBJ2-3
CDR3 protein: CASSRLQTGGTDTQYF

V gene: TRBV15
J gene: TRBJ1-2
CDR3 protein: CATNTGSYGYTF

V gene: TRBV5-5
J gene: TRBJ2-2
CDR3 protein: CASSFGRGQPTGELFF

V gene: TRBV5-5
J gene: TRBJ2-7
CDR3 protein: CASSLIRGGNPGEQYF

V gene: TRBV29-1
J gene: TRBJ2-1
CDR3 protein: CSVEDEGTSGGNEQFF

V gene: TRBV5-1
J gene: TRBJ1-5
CDR3 protein: CASSTDSPNQPQHF

V gene: TRBV19
J gene: TRBJ2-3
CDR3 protein: CASSITGGRTDTQYF

V gene: TRBV30
J gene: TRBJ1-5
CDR3 protein: CRGTGVQPQHF

V gene: TRBV29-1
J gene: TRBJ2-2
CDR3 protein: CSVEVGGLSTGELFF

V gene: TRBV3-1/TRBV3-2
J gene: TRBJ2-7
CDR3 protein: CASSQGVLPSYEQYF

V gene: TRBV15
J gene: TRBJ2-7
CDR3 protein: CATSREAPRDRGLEQYF

V gene: TRBV5-4
J gene: TRBJ1-6
CDR3 protein: CASSPDSNSPLHF

V gene: TRBV29-1
J gene: TRBJ1-2
CDR3 protein: CSVEGGTNYGYTF

V gene: TRBV7-2
J gene: TRBJ2-2
CDR3 protein: CASSLQLLGATGELFF